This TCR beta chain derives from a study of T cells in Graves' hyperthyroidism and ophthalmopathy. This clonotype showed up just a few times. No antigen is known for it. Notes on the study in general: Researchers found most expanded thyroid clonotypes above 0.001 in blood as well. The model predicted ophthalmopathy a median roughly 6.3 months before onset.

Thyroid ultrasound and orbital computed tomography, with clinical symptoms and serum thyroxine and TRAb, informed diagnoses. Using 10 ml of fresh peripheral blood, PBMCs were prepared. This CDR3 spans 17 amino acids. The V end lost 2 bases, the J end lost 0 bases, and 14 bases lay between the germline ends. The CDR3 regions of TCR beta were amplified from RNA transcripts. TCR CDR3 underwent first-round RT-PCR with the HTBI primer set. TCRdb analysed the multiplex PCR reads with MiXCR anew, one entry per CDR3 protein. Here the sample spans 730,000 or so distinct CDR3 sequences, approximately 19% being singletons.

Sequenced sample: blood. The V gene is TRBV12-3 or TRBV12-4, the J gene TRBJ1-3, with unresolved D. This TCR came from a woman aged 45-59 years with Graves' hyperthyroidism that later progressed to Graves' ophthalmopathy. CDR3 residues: CASSLPSRGSSGNTIYF. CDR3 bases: TGTGCCAGCAGTTTACCCTCTCGAGGGAGCTCTGGAAACACCATATATTTT.